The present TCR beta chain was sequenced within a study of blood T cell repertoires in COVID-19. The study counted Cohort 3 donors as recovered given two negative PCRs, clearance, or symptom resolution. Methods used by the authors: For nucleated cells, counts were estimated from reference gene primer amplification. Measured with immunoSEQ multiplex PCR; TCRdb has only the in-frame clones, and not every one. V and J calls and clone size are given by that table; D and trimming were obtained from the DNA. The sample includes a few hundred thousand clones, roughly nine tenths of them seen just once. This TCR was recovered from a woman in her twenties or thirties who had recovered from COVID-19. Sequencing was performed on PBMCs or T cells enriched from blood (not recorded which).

The CDR3 region is CASSPEGDTEAFF. CDR3 DNA: TGTGCCAGCAGTCCCGAAGGGGACACTGAAGCTTTCTTT. This rearrangement joins TRBV12-3 or TRBV12-4 to TRBJ1-1, with D possibly being TRBD1 (5 bases). Trimming pared 5 bases from V and 3 bases from J, leaving 10 bases between. The CDR3 totals 13 residues.